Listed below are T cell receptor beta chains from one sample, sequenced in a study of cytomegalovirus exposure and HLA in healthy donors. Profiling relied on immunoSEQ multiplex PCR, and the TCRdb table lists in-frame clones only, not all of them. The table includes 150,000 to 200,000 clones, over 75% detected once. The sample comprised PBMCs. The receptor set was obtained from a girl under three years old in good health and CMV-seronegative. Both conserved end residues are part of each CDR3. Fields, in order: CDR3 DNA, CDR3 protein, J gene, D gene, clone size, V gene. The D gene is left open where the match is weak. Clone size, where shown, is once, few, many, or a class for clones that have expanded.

TGCGCCAGCAGCCCAGAGGGACTGATTAATCAGCCCCAGCATTTT CASSPEGLINQPQHF TRBJ1-5 . . TRBV4-1
TGTGCCAGCTCACCGCTTCCTACAGGGGATAACACTGAAGCTTTCTTT CASSPLPTGDNTEAFF TRBJ1-1 TRBD1 once TRBV18
TGTGCCTGGAGTGCAGGGGGCCGAACAAATCAGCCCCAGCATTTT CAWSAGGRTNQPQHF TRBJ1-5 TRBD1 . TRBV30
TGTGCCAGCAGTGGATACAGGGTCTACGAGCAGTACTTC CASSGYRVYEQYF TRBJ2-7 . . TRBV2
TGTGCCAGCAGCGGGGCGGGAACCTACGAGCAGTACTTC CASSGAGTYEQYF TRBJ2-7 . . TRBV9
TGCGCCAGCAGCCAAGGGTCCAGCGGGGGCTACAATGAGCAGTTCTTC CASSQGSSGGYNEQFF TRBJ2-1 TRBD2 . TRBV4-1
TGTGCCAGCAGCCCGGTGGGGGCGCCCTACAATGAGCAGTTCTTC CASSPVGAPYNEQFF TRBJ2-1 . . TRBV7-3
TGTGCCAGCAGCGTAGATCTAGAAAATGAGCAGTTCTTC CASSVDLENEQFF TRBJ2-1 . few TRBV9
TGTGCCAGCAGTTCCCGTGGGGGGGGACTAGCGGGAGGGCCGTTTCCCTACGAGCAGTACTTC CASSSRGGGLAGGPFPYEQYF TRBJ2-7 TRBD2 . TRBV27
TGTGCCAGCAGTGAAGGCAGGGTTGGAAACACCATATATTTT CASSEGRVGNTIYF TRBJ1-3 . . TRBV6-1
TGCGCCAGCAGCTTGGGACGGGACACTGAAGCTTTCTTT CASSLGRDTEAFF TRBJ1-1 . . TRBV5-1
TGTGCCAGCAGCTTCAGTTTGGAGGGGAACTATGGCTACACCTTC CASSFSLEGNYGYTF TRBJ1-2 . . TRBV7-9
TGCGCCAGCAGCTTGGGGGGGGGCACTGAAGCTTTCTTT CASSLGGGTEAFF TRBJ1-1 . . TRBV5-1
TGCGCCAGCAGCTTGTGGGCCCGGACAGGGGCTGGCTACACCTTC CASSLWARTGAGYTF TRBJ1-2 TRBD1 . TRBV5-1
TGTGCCAGCAGCTTGGGGTTAAAGGGGAACCGAGAGGTGGGCGGAAACTATGGCTACACCTTC CASSLGLKGNREVGGNYGYTF TRBJ1-2 . . TRBV13
TGTGCCAGCAGCGTAGATGTGGGGGGGAGGACCGGGGAGCTGTTTTTT CASSVDVGGRTGELFF TRBJ2-2 TRBD2 . TRBV9
TGTGCCAGCAGCCAAGGAGGGATTGGGACTATCTACGAGCAGTACTTC CASSQGGIGTIYEQYF TRBJ2-7 TRBD2 once TRBV4-2
TGTGCCAGCAGTGAATGGGCTGGTAATTCACCCCTCCACTTT CASSEWAGNSPLHF TRBJ1-6 . . TRBV25-1
TGTGCCAGCAGCTTTGACAGGGCTAATGAAAAACTGTTTTTT CASSFDRANEKLFF TRBJ1-4 TRBD1 . TRBV7-2
TGTGCCAGCAGTGCCCCGGGACAGTCCCTTTATGGCTACACCTTC CASSAPGQSLYGYTF TRBJ1-2 TRBD1 . TRBV2
TGTGCCAGCAACTCGGGAAACTATGGCTACACCTTC CASNSGNYGYTF TRBJ1-2 . once TRBV25-1
TGTGCCTGGAGTCAGGGGGCAGGACAGTACTTC CAWSQGAGQYF TRBJ2-7 TRBD1 . TRBV30
TGTGCCAGCAGCGTAGGGACTAGCGGAATGAAAAACATTCAGTACTTC CASSVGTSGMKNIQYF TRBJ2-4 TRBD2 . TRBV9
TGTGCCAGCCTTGGGACAGGACACTACGAGCAGTACTTC CASLGTGHYEQYF TRBJ2-7 TRBD1 . TRBV25-1
TGTGCCAGCAGCTTTTCGGCACAGACCAAAATGAACACTGAAGCTTTCTTT CASSFSAQTKMNTEAFF TRBJ1-1 . few TRBV5-4
TGTGCCAGCAGTCCCCAGTCGAGCAATCAGCCCCAGCATTTT CASSPQSSNQPQHF TRBJ1-5 . . TRBV27
TGTGCCAGCAGCGAAAGGGGTCCCGAAGGGGGCCCCCTCGGGGGACCACTCTTCGAGCAGTACTTC CASSERGPEGGPLGGPLFEQYF TRBJ2-7 . . TRBV6-1
TGTGCCAGCAGCCCGAACAGGGCTAGCTCCTACAATGAGCAGTTCTTC CASSPNRASSYNEQFF TRBJ2-1 . . TRBV7-8
TGTGCCAGCAGTTTATTGGGGGGTCGGGGCTACACCTTC CASSLLGGRGYTF TRBJ1-2 . . TRBV27
TGCGCCAGCAGCCGTAGCGGGGGGGCTGGCAATGAGCAGTTCTTC CASSRSGGAGNEQFF TRBJ2-1 TRBD2 . TRBV5-1
TGCGCCAGCGGCCGCCGGGACAGGGCTACAGAGACCCAGTACTTC CASGRRDRATETQYF TRBJ2-5 TRBD1 . TRBV5-1
TGCGCCAGCAGCCAAGATCGGATGGCTAGCGGACTCACAGATACGCAGTATTTT CASSQDRMASGLTDTQYF TRBJ2-3 TRBD2 . TRBV4-3
TGTGCCATCAGACAGGGTGGGACCGGGGAGCTGTTTTTT CAIRQGGTGELFF TRBJ2-2 . . TRBV10-3
TGTGCCAGCAGCTCCTCAGGGGGCCCTAACTATGGCTACACCTTC CASSSSGGPNYGYTF TRBJ1-2 TRBD1 . TRBV7-9
TGTGCCAGCAGCGCCCTAGAGGGAGTATACAATGAGCAGTTCTTC CASSALEGVYNEQFF TRBJ2-1 . . TRBV7-9
TGTGCCAGCAGCTTAAGCGGGGGGGCCGGGGATACGCAGTATTTT CASSLSGGAGDTQYF TRBJ2-3 TRBD2 . TRBV11-1
TGTGCCAGCAGCTCAAATTCCCGGGACAGGGCGAGCGGCTACACCTTC CASSSNSRDRASGYTF TRBJ1-2 TRBD1 once TRBV7-9
TGTGCCAGTAGTACCCAGAAGACTAGTGGAGATACGCAGTATTTT CASSTQKTSGDTQYF TRBJ2-3 . . TRBV19